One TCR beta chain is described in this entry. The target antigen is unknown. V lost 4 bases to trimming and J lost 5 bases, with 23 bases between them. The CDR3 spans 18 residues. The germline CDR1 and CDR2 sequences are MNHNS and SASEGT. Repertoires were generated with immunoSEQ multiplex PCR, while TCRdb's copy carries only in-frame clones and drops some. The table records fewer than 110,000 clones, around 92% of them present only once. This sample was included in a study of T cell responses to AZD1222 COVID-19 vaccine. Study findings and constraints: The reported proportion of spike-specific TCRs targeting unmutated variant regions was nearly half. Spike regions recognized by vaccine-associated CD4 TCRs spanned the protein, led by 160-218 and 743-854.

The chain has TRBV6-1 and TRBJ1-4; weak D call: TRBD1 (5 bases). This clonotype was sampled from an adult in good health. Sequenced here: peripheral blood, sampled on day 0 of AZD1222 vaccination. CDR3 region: CASSAGLWRRGPNEKLFF. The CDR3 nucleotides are TGTGCCAGCAGTGCGGGACTATGGAGACGGGGACCCAATGAAAAACTGTTTTTT.